This T cell receptor (beta chain) is drawn from a study of CD4 T cell repertoires in COVID-19. General study points: SARS-CoV and/or HKU1 spike cultures shared between 7 and 25% of SARS-CoV-2 clonotypes.

These patients had recovered from COVID-19 ranging mild to severe. No culture step preceded sequencing of the ex vivo isolated memory T cells. V was pared by 5 bases and J by 3 bases, with 7 bases of the junction left unmatched. Germline lookup yields CDR1 MNHEY and CDR2 SVGAGI. The CDR3 spans 14 residues. As concerns this clone: Its antigen remains unknown.

Using immunoSEQ multiplex PCR, the repertoire was profiled, and TCRdb retains in-frame clones only, with some absent. The data hold some 80,000 clones, with roughly 85% observed a single time. The sequence derives from a human donor who had COVID-19. The material sequenced was CD4+ T cells from peripheral blood, taken after recovery from COVID-19. The J gene is TRBJ2-7, the V gene TRBV6-5; 7 bases map to TRBD1. The CDR3 DNA sequence: TGTGCCAGCAGTCGAGGACAGGAGAACTACGAGCAGTACTTC. This sequence encodes CASSRGQENYEQYF.